The next 22 T cell receptor beta chains were all read from a single sample in a study of siplizumab effects on memory and regulatory T cells. The data were produced by immunoSEQ multiplex PCR, yet TCRdb's version contains in-frame clones alone and is incomplete. The table has 80,000 to 130,000 clones, approximately 91% seen once. Sequencing used CD4+ T cells sorted from blood. The origin of the receptors is a human donor in good health. Some clones in this sample may be carry-over from other donors' samples.

The rearrangement joins TRBV6-6 to TRBJ2-7, with 7 bases fitting TRBD1. V shed 0 bases, J shed 3 bases, and the junction held 5 bases outside the gene matches. This CDR3 comprises 15 residues. The germline V gene has CDR1 MNHNY and CDR2 SVGAGI (reference sequence). The CDR3 here is CASSYSTQGNYEQYF. CDR3 DNA sequence: TGTGCCAGCAGTTACTCGACACAGGGGAACTACGAGCAGTACTTC.

The chain joins TRBV6-6 to TRBJ2-7; unclear D gene. Trimming removed 5 bases at V and 3 bases at J, with 11 bases between. The CDR3 has 13 amino acids. The germline CDR1 and CDR2 sequences are MNHNY and SVGAGI (reference sequence). This chain's CDR3 is CASSTRPVYEQYF. The CDR3 DNA is TGTGCCAGCAGTACCCGCCCCGTCTACGAGCAGTACTTC.

The V call is TRBV2, the J call TRBJ1-3; D remains ambiguous. V lost 6 bases and J lost 0, with 18 bases in between. Germline V gene sequence: CDR1 SNHLY, CDR2 FYNNEI. The CDR3 loop spans 17 amino acids. The CDR3 sequence: CASRKGLFGVSGNTIYF. The DNA of the CDR3 is TGTGCCAGCAGAAAGGGTCTTTTCGGTGTCTCTGGAAACACCATATATTTT.

J is TRBJ1-2 and V is TRBV30; 7 bases fit TRBD1. Trimming at V came to 6 bases and at J to 7 bases, leaving 17 bases not matched to a gene. The CDR3 is made up of 15 amino acids. The V gene's germline CDR1 is GTSNPN and CDR2 SVGIG (reference sequence). This CDR3 is CACADKIQGQRGYTF. DNA for the CDR3: TGTGCCTGTGCCGACAAAATACAGGGGCAGCGTGGCTACACCTTC.

This sequence joins TRBV19 and TRBJ2-6, with TRBD1 matching over 10 bases. Germline lookup yields CDR1 LNHDA and CDR2 SQIVND (reference sequence). J gave up 0 bases and V 5 bases, and 7 bases lay outside the gene matches. This CDR3 region has 18 residues. The CDR3 DNA is TGTGCCAGTAGTGATGGGGGACAGGGGTTCTCTGGGGCCAACGTCCTGACTTTC. Its translation is CASSDGGQGFSGANVLTF.

This clone has only one observation. The V call is TRBV10-2, the J call TRBJ1-2; D gene ambiguous. From germline, CDR1 is WSHSY and CDR2 SAAADI. The CDR3 covers 13 residues. Trimming cost V 1 base and J 8 bases, with 11 bases left between them. The CDR3, as DNA: TGCGCCAGCAGTGAGTTTGGGGATGAAGGCTACACCTTC. Translated, it gives CASSEFGDEGYTF.

The gene calls are TRBV5-1 and TRBJ2-1, with 12 bases fitting TRBD2. The length of the CDR3 is 16 residues. Trimming cost V 0 bases and J 7 bases; bases outside gene matches: 5. Germline CDR1 reads SGHRS; CDR2 reads YFSETQ. The CDR3, as DNA: TGCGCCAGCAGCTTGGGTTCAACTAGCGGGAGGAATGAGCAGTTCTTC. Residues: CASSLGSTSGRNEQFF.

J is TRBJ2-5 and V is TRBV5-1; 7 bases agree with TRBD1. This CDR3 region has 13 residues. The trim removed 2 bases at V and 5 bases at J, leaving 3 bases unmatched. CDR1 SGHRS and CDR2 YFSETQ come from the germline V gene. Here the CDR3 reads CASSLQGRETQYF. CDR3 sequence (DNA): TGCGCCAGCAGCTTACAGGGGCGGGAGACCCAGTACTTC.

The table lists this clone with a few counts. At the DNA level, this CDR3 is encoded by other sequences in the same sample as well. The CDR3 sequence: CAISDSNQPQHF. The CDR3 nucleotides read TGTGCCATCAGTGACAGCAATCAGCCCCAGCATTTT. The rearrangement joins TRBV10-3 to TRBJ1-5; D remains ambiguous. Per the germline V gene, CDR1 is ENHRY and CDR2 is SYGVKD. The CDR3 spans 12 residues. V gave up 3 bases and J gave up 1 base, with 1 base separating them.

V and J are TRBV10-3 and TRBJ2-3, with 7 bases matching TRBD2. The CDR3 totals 13 residues. J was trimmed by 2 bases and V by 6 bases; bases with no gene match: 2. Germline V CDR1 and CDR2: ENHRY, SYGVKD. The CDR3: CAISRDYTDTQYF. CDR3 in DNA: TGTGCCATCAGCCGGGACTACACAGATACGCAGTATTTT.

V gene TRBV5-1 combines with J gene TRBJ1-5; 7 nucleotides agree with TRBD1. Germline CDR1 is SGHRS and CDR2 is YFSETQ. There are 18 residues in the CDR3. Germline trimming cut 1 base from V and 6 bases from J; bases unmatched to any gene: 16. CDR3 DNA sequence: TGCGCCAGCAGCTTGACCACTGAAGGGGGCCTACCGATTCAGCCCCAGCATTTT. This encodes CASSLTTEGGLPIQPQHF.

The J gene is TRBJ2-7, the V gene TRBV2; no clear D. The CDR3 totals 17 residues. Trimming took off 4 bases at V and 6 bases at J, with 25 bases between the two ends. CDR1 is SNHLY and CDR2 is FYNNEI in the germline V gene. The CDR3 spells CASSGRKYGLMITEQYF. The CDR3 region has the DNA TGTGCCAGCAGTGGCCGAAAGTACGGTTTGATGATTACCGAGCAGTACTTC.

The chain recombines TRBV18 with TRBJ2-2; possibly TRBD2 for D (6 bases). Trimming took 1 base from V and 2 from J, leaving 11 bases between them. The CDR3 contains 16 residues. CDR1 KGHSH and CDR2 LQKENI come from the germline V gene. The CDR3 region has the DNA TGTGCCAGCTCACCACTCCCGGGAGATAACACCGGGGAGCTGTTTTTT. Protein product: CASSPLPGDNTGELFF.

The rearrangement links TRBV5-4 to TRBJ2-2; maybe TRBD1 (6 bases). Germline CDR1 SGHNT, CDR2 YYREEE (reference sequence). CDR3 length: 12 amino acids. Trimming stripped 0 bases from V and 14 bases from J, with 11 bases between. The CDR3 reads CASSLDRVDLFF. The CDR3 DNA follows: TGTGCCAGCAGCTTGGACAGGGTCGATCTGTTTTTT.

This chain connects TRBV19 to TRBJ1-1, with D possibly TRBD1 on 6 matching bases. This CDR3 is 11 amino acids long. Per germline, CDR1 LNHDA and CDR2 SQIVND (reference sequence). V lost 5 bases to trimming and J lost 12 bases, with 13 bases between them. In DNA form, the CDR3 reads TGTGCCAGTAGTCTCAACAGGGAACCTTTCTTT. As protein: CASSLNREPFF.

The chain has TRBV7-2 and TRBJ1-4; no definite D call. V was pared by 1 base and J by 7 bases, with 10 bases between. This CDR3 is built from 14 residues. Germline V gene lookup returns CDR1 SGHTA and CDR2 FQGNSA. In DNA, the CDR3 is TGTGCCAGCAGCTTAGTTGGGTCGTTTGAAAAACTGTTTTTT. Protein sequence: CASSLVGSFEKLFF.

The J gene is TRBJ2-5, the V gene TRBV28; a weak D match, TRBD1 (5 bases). V dropped 5 bases and J dropped 5 bases, with 15 bases sitting between them. The length of the CDR3 is 14 residues. In germline, CDR1 is MDHEN, CDR2 SYDVKM. Written as DNA, the CDR3 is TGTGCCAGCAGTGGCTTTAGGGGTCTGGAGACCCAGTACTTC. This encodes CASSGFRGLETQYF.

The V and J genes are TRBV28 and TRBJ2-3, with 14 bases fitting TRBD2. Per germline, CDR1 MDHEN and CDR2 SYDVKM. This CDR3 region has 17 residues. With V trimmed by 5 bases and J by 5 bases, 9 bases remained unmatched. CDR3: CASSTPGLAGVGDTQYF. For the CDR3, the DNA is TGTGCCAGCAGTACTCCGGGACTAGCGGGAGTGGGAGATACGCAGTATTTT. Full variable domain (missing parts from reference TRBV28 and TRBJ2-3): DVKVTQSSRYLVKRTGEKVFLECVQDMDHENMFWYRQDPGLGLRLIYFSYDVKMKEKGDIPEGYSVSREKKERFSLILESASTNQTSMYLCASSTPGLAGVGDTQYFGPGTRLTVL.

CDR3 sequence: CASSYHSGGSGNTIYF. The DNA of the CDR3 is TGTGCCAGCAGTTACCATTCCGGGGGCTCTGGAAACACCATATATTTT. This chain connects TRBV6-5 to TRBJ1-3; weak D call: TRBD1 (5 bases). The germline CDR1 and CDR2 sequences are MNHEY and SVGAGI. CDR3 length: 16 amino acids. With 2 bases removed from V and 0 bases from J, the gap between germline ends came to 11 bases.

The J gene is TRBJ1-2, the V gene TRBV11-2; D unclear. With 0 bases removed from V and 7 bases from J, the gap between germline ends came to 12 bases. Germline V gene sequence: CDR1 SGHAT, CDR2 FQNNGV. The CDR3 is 14 residues long. The CDR3 sequence: CASSLEEGIGGYTF. In DNA, the CDR3 is TGTGCCAGCAGCTTAGAGGAAGGGATCGGTGGCTACACCTTC.

The V and J genes are TRBV21-1 and TRBJ2-1; the D segment call TRBD2 is taken from the table without a DNA check. TRBV21-1 represents a pseudogene. CDR3 size: 16 residues. The CDR3 spells CASSRLAGGDYNEQFF. DNA for the CDR3: TGTGCCAGCAGCCGACTAGCGGGAGGGGACTACAATGAGCAGTTCTTC.

The chain joins TRBV28 to TRBJ2-5; TRBD1 matches at 10 bases. Germline V gene sequence: CDR1 MDHEN, CDR2 SYDVKM. After removal of 2 bases from V and 5 bases from J, the junction contained 11 bases not matched to a gene. The CDR3 sequence is 17 residues long. CDR3 sequence reads: CASSLGRDRGFVETQYF. The CDR3 DNA reads TGTGCCAGCAGTTTAGGTCGGGACAGGGGTTTTGTTGAGACCCAGTACTTC.